These 7 T cell receptor beta chains were all obtained from the same sample, sequenced in a study of cytomegalovirus exposure and HLA in healthy donors. The PCR made use of 60 Vbeta and 13 Jbeta primers. Sequencing used immunoSEQ multiplex PCR; TCRdb keeps in-frame clones, though not all of them. This repertoire includes about 46,000 clones. The sample comprised PBMCs. The receptor set was obtained from a woman aged 40 to 50 in good health and CMV-seronegative.

The chain is built from TRBV23-1 and TRBJ2-5; D is perhaps TRBD2 (6 bases). TRBV23-1 has ORF status, its function being uncertain. This CDR3 is 15 amino acids long. V was shortened by 2 bases and J by 5 bases, with 15 bases between the two germline ends. In DNA, the CDR3 is TGCGCCAGCAGTCAACCGGCCCCACGGGGGGAGACCCAGTACTTC. It translates to CASSQPAPRGETQYF.

The V gene is TRBV27, the J gene TRBJ2-3; 7 bases agree with TRBD1. J gave up 4 bases and V 8 bases, and 6 bases lay outside the gene matches. This CDR3 comprises 13 residues. Germline V gene lookup returns CDR1 MNHEY and CDR2 SMNVEV (reference sequence). CDR3 sequence reads: CASWTGRPDTQYF. Written as DNA, the CDR3 is TGTGCCAGCTGGACAGGTCGCCCAGATACGCAGTATTTT.

V is TRBV5-1 and J is TRBJ1-4; D gene uncertain. V lost 2 bases, J lost 7 bases, and 15 bases lay in between. Germline V gives CDR1 SGHRS, CDR2 YFSETQ. The CDR3 spans 15 residues. Written as DNA, the CDR3 is TGCGCCAGCAGCTTAAACATGGATCGGGGTGAAAAACTGTTTTTT. It translates to CASSLNMDRGEKLFF. The variable domain in full, completed from reference TRBV5-1 and TRBJ1-4, reads KAGVTQTPRYLIKTRGQQVTLSCSPISGHRSVSWYQQTPGQGLQFLFEYFSETQRNKGNFPGRFSGRQFSNSRSEMNVSTLELGDSALYLCASSLNMDRGEKLFFGSGTQLSVL.

V is TRBV4-3 and J is TRBJ2-5, with D tentatively TRBD2 (6 bases). The CDR3 runs 15 residues. The V gene lost 1 base and the J gene lost 5 bases, with 14 bases spanning the gap. Per germline, CDR1 LGHNA and CDR2 YSLEER. The CDR3 coding sequence is TGCGCCAGCAGCCAAGGGGCTAGCGTCGGGGAGACCCAGTACTTC. It codes for CASSQGASVGETQYF.

The chain recombines TRBV28 with TRBJ1-4, with 12 bases matching TRBD1. Trimming cost V 5 bases and J 10 bases; bases outside gene matches: 8. Looked up from germline, CDR1 is MDHEN and CDR2 is SYDVKM. The CDR3 length is 15 residues. The CDR3 is CASSTLGTGGRKLFF. In DNA form, the CDR3 reads TGTGCCAGCAGTACCCTCGGGACAGGGGGCCGAAAACTGTTTTTT.

The chain has TRBV5-1 and TRBJ2-7; D unresolved. Germline values: CDR1 SGHRS, CDR2 YFSETQ. This CDR3 comprises 12 residues. V lost 3 bases, J lost 5 bases, and 9 bases lay in between. The CDR3 reads CASSSPIDEQYF. CDR3 coding DNA: TGCGCCAGCAGCTCTCCTATCGACGAGCAGTACTTC.

The V and J genes are TRBV6-5 and TRBJ1-5; D not resolved. Trimming removed 6 bases at V and 1 base at J, with 7 bases between. Germline CDR1 reads MNHEY; CDR2 reads SVGAGI. The CDR3 has 13 residues. The CDR3 DNA reads TGTGCCAGCAGCCGGGTAAGCAATCAGCCCCAGCATTTT. As protein: CASSRVSNQPQHF.